What follows is one T cell receptor beta chain and its context. This CDR3 contains 14 residues. The V gene's germline CDR1 is MNHEY and CDR2 SVGAGI. Trimming removed 6 bases from V and 4 bases from J, with 15 bases in between. This record belongs to a study of blood T cell repertoires in COVID-19. Across the whole study: COVID-19 samples, acute and convalescent, were from the United States, Italy and Spain. Sources were T cells, B-cell-depleted T cells, or PBMCs; the material itself was cDNA or gDNA.

The table came from immunoSEQ multiplex PCR; TCRdb's copy has only in-frame clones and leaves some out. The sample has more than 200,000 clones; 86% are singletons. The sequencing sample was made of peripheral blood. The rearrangement uses TRBV6-5 and TRBJ1-1, with D maybe TRBD1 (5 bases). This clonotype was sampled from a woman aged 45-65 years with COVID-19, enrolled during active disease. The CDR3 DNA is TGTGCCAGCAGAATGGCTCTCCAGGGCACTGAAGCTTTCTTT. It is translated as CASRMALQGTEAFF.